Reported below is one TCR beta chain. What it recognizes is unknown. These data belong to a study of OX40 agonist ivuxolimab in advanced cancers. About the research overall: Treatment of patients was with ivuxolimab, an agonistic anti-OX40 (CD134) antibody. Study-wide results and limits: Compared with others, partial responders at 0.1-3.0 mg/kg displayed clonal expansion among the lowest. At doses 0.1 to 3.0 mg/kg, CD4+ and CD8+ clones expanded.

The CDR3 is 13 residues long. The V end lost 11 bases, the J end lost 4 bases, and 17 bases lay between the germline ends. Germline V gene data show CDR1 as SNHLY and CDR2 as FYNNEI. TCRdb's copy holds only in-frame clones and misses some; the assay was immunoSEQ multiplex PCR. The sample includes 50,000 to 60,000 clones, 85% to 90% of them seen just once. The receptor's source is an adult with an advanced solid tumor such as melanoma, head and neck, liver or kidney cancer. This rearrangement joins TRBV2 to TRBJ1-2; TRBD1 is a possible D gene (5 bases). The material was CD4+ or CD8+ T cells sorted from blood, obtained in a trial of the OX40 agonist ivuxolimab. CDR3 region: CAGSGNVLYGYTF. Written as DNA, the CDR3 is TGTGCCGGTTCAGGGAATGTCCTCTATGGCTACACCTTC. Filled out from reference TRBV2 and TRBJ1-2, the complete variable domain reads EPEVTQTPSHQVTQMGQEVILRCVPISNHLYFYWYRQILGQKVEFLVSFYNNEISEKSEIFDDQFSVERPDGSNFTLKIRSTKLEDSAMYFCAGSGNVLYGYTFGSGTRLTVV.